This T cell receptor beta chain was sequenced during a study of cytomegalovirus exposure and HLA in healthy donors. Turning to the study itself: Out of 170 million or so T cells, an earlier analysis found 117 million unique TCR beta sequences in total. Study outcomes and limitations: An analysis was carried out at a later point. It showed that HLA-associated TCR beta chains were more clonally expanded than equally common non-associated chains.

Details on this clone: As yet, its antigen is unknown.

CDR1 and CDR2 (germline): LNHDA, SQIVND (reference sequence). J was trimmed by 7 bases and V by 6 bases; bases with no gene match: 4. The CDR3 runs 12 residues. At sampling all donors were nominally healthy, likely with unrecorded immune exposures. 13 Jbeta primers and 60 Vbeta primers were used for the PCR. The method was immunoSEQ multiplex PCR; TCRdb's version includes in-frame clones alone and lacks a portion of them. Of 150,000 to 200,000 clones in the sample, 76% are singletons; the top ten hold 3.1%. Sequenced: PBMCs. This sequence joins TRBV19 and TRBJ2-7; 9 bases line up with TRBD1. The receptor comes from a male donor in good health and CMV-seronegative. CDR3 sequence: CASRQGAGEQYF. The CDR3 DNA is TGTGCCAGTAGACAGGGGGCCGGGGAGCAGTACTTC.